This T cell receptor beta chain was recovered during a study of long-term antiretroviral therapy in people with HIV. The V end was cut by 7 bases, the J end by 5 bases, with 14 bases between. Germline assignment: CDR1 MNHEY and CDR2 SMNVEV (reference sequence). This CDR3 is 13 amino acids long. Survey level was the resolution at which the v3.0 immunoSEQ assay ran. Assay used: immunoSEQ multiplex PCR; TCRdb lists only in-frame clones, some missing. The data show 32,000 or so clones, approximately 90% seen once. The sample consisted of unsorted PBMCs, taken 3.2 years before starting antiretroviral therapy. The sequence was obtained from a man aged 50 to 60 with HIV. V and J are TRBV27 and TRBJ1-1; D not certain. As DNA, the CDR3 is TGTGCCAGCAAGGTCCCAGGCTCAACTGAAGCTTTCTTT. As protein: CASKVPGSTEAFF.